This T cell receptor (beta chain) was observed in a study of CD8 T cells in Susac syndrome. Random hexamers served to reverse transcribe roughly 0.5 to 1 ug RNA. A multiplex approach, immunoSEQ multiplex PCR, amplified TCR beta CDR3 across 54 Vbeta and 13 Jbeta. In TCRdb, the immunoSEQ multiplex PCR reads were re-called with MiXCR into one record per CDR3 protein. The sample lists 170,000 or so distinct CDR3 sequences; approximately 95% were seen once. V lost 3 bases, J lost 2 bases, and 11 bases lay in between. The CDR3 runs 14 residues. CD8+ and CD4+ T cells circulating in blood were sequenced for TCR beta. The Susac syndrome patients fit the recently defined diagnostic criteria for definite or probable disease.

The TCR was taken from a human donor with Susac syndrome. Input material: CD4+ T cells from PBMCs. The chain couples TRBV12-3 or TRBV12-4 to TRBJ2-7; no definite D call. CDR3 in DNA: TGTGCCAGCAGTTTTAAGGCTTCTACCTACGAGCAGTACTTC. Translated: CASSFKASTYEQYF.